The rows below give T cell receptor beta chains drawn from one sample of a study of blood T cell repertoires in COVID-19. Clones were sequenced by immunoSEQ multiplex PCR, and TCRdb holds only the in-frame ones, with some missing. This table has 200,000 to 250,000 clones, about 87% appearing once. The specimen was PBMCs or T cells enriched from blood (not recorded which). Receptor source: a man aged 50 or older who had been exposed to COVID-19. Both conserved end residues are part of each CDR3. D genes are given only for firm matches. Expanded clones get a size class; other rows say once, few or many, or leave the size out.

clone_size	v_call	j_call	d_call	cdr3_aa	cdr3_nt
NA	TRBV28	TRBJ1-5	NA	CASSSTGWNQPQHF	TGTGCCAGCAGTTCCACAGGGTGGAATCAGCCCCAGCATTTT
NA	TRBV7-3	TRBJ2-2	NA	CASSPSGPNTGELFF	TGTGCCAGCAGCCCCTCGGGTCCGAACACCGGGGAGCTGTTTTTT
NA	TRBV11-3	TRBJ2-2	NA	CASSHRGGTGSTGELFF	TGTGCCAGCAGCCACCGGGGGGGGACAGGGTCCACCGGGGAGCTGTTTTTT
NA	TRBV19	TRBJ1-2	TRBD1	CASSVSRQGNYGYTF	TGTGCCAGTAGCGTTTCCAGACAGGGGAACTATGGCTACACCTTC
NA	TRBV5-8	TRBJ1-5	TRBD1	CASSVTGDQNQPQHF	TGTGCCAGCAGCGTTACAGGGGACCAAAATCAGCCCCAGCATTTT
once	TRBV6-5	TRBJ1-4	NA	CASSFTGEKLFF	TGTGCCAGCAGCTTCACAGGCGAAAAACTGTTTTTT
NA	TRBV3-1/TRBV3-2	TRBJ1-6	NA	CASSQDLSRVNSPLHF	TGTGCCAGCAGCCAAGACTTGTCCAGGGTAAATTCACCCCTCCACTTT
NA	TRBV5-1	TRBJ2-5	NA	CASSWEVGETQYF	TGCGCCAGCAGCTGGGAGGTCGGGGAGACCCAGTACTTC
NA	TRBV5-1	TRBJ2-3	TRBD2	CASSLGLVTTDTQYF	TGCGCCAGCAGCCTGGGACTAGTGACGACAGATACGCAGTATTTT
NA	TRBV6-6	TRBJ1-5	NA	CASSRDTLPYSNQPQHF	TGTGCCAGCAGTCGGGACACACTTCCGTATAGCAATCAGCCCCAGCATTTT
NA	TRBV6-5	TRBJ1-2	TRBD1	CAGHVGGQGRGYTF	TGTGCCGGACATGTGGGGGGACAGGGTAGAGGCTACACCTTC
NA	TRBV5-8	TRBJ1-2	NA	CASSPQLGIGYGYTF	TGTGCCAGCAGCCCTCAACTAGGAATCGGCTATGGCTACACCTTC
NA	TRBV7-9	TRBJ1-1	NA	CASSFSGGLGTEAFF	TGTGCCAGCAGCTTCAGCGGAGGGTTGGGCACTGAAGCTTTCTTT
NA	TRBV5-1	TRBJ1-6	NA	CASSFSLGAQNSPLHF	TGCGCCAGCAGCTTTTCTTTGGGGGCGCAAAATTCACCCCTCCACTTT
few	TRBV6-5	TRBJ1-2	NA	CASSRLGVRGYTF	TGTGCCAGCAGTCGACTCGGGGTCCGTGGCTACACCTTC
NA	TRBV28	TRBJ2-1	NA	CASISPFYNEQFF	TGTGCCAGTATTAGCCCCTTCTACAATGAGCAGTTCTTC
NA	TRBV11-2	TRBJ1-1	NA	CASSLGENTEAFF	TGTGCCAGCAGCTTAGGAGAGAACACTGAAGCTTTCTTT
NA	TRBV18	TRBJ1-5	NA	CASSPVSDQPQHF	TGTGCCAGCTCACCGGTATCGGATCAGCCCCAGCATTTT
NA	TRBV7-2	TRBJ2-1	NA	CASSRQADDNEQFF	TGTGCCAGCAGTCGACAAGCTGACGACAATGAGCAGTTCTTC
few	TRBV28	TRBJ1-6	NA	CASSLVSSHSPLHF	TGTGCCAGCAGTTTAGTGAGTTCCCATTCACCCCTCCACTTT
NA	TRBV29-1	TRBJ2-5	TRBD2	CSVTRSGGPGETQYF	TGCAGCGTAACCCGTAGCGGGGGGCCGGGAGAGACCCAGTACTTC
NA	TRBV6-5	TRBJ1-2	NA	CASKRRDYGYTF	TGTGCCAGCAAAAGGCGGGACTATGGCTACACCTTC
NA	TRBV7-3	TRBJ2-3	TRBD2	CASSLIGRAGGSTDTQYF	TGTGCCAGCAGCTTAATCGGGCGGGCGGGGGGCTCCACAGATACGCAGTATTTT
NA	TRBV30	TRBJ1-1	TRBD1	CAWSVLAGGTEAFF	TGTGCCTGGAGTGTACTAGCAGGGGGCACTGAAGCTTTCTTT
NA	TRBV3-1/TRBV3-2	TRBJ2-1	TRBD2	CASMLGGAHNEQFF	TGTGCCAGCATGCTCGGGGGGGCTCACAATGAGCAGTTCTTC
NA	TRBV28	TRBJ1-2	NA	CASSLYSVDGRTRYGYTF	TGTGCCAGCAGTTTATATTCTGTGGACGGCCGGACTCGCTATGGCTACACCTTC
NA	TRBV19	TRBJ2-2	TRBD1	CASGPTGVTGELFF	TGTGCCAGTGGGCCGACAGGGGTCACCGGGGAGCTGTTTTTT
NA	TRBV24-1	TRBJ2-2	NA	CATSDSSSSTGELFF	TGTGCCACCAGTGATTCCTCCTCCTCCACCGGGGAGCTGTTTTTT
NA	TRBV18	TRBJ2-1	TRBD2	CASSPRLSGGETEQFF	TGTGCCAGCTCACCTCGTCTGAGCGGGGGAGAGACTGAGCAGTTCTTC
NA	TRBV18	TRBJ2-1	NA	CASSPSAGSYNEQFF	TGTGCCAGCTCACCAAGCGCGGGGTCCTACAATGAGCAGTTCTTC
NA	TRBV14	TRBJ1-6	NA	CASSRTNYNSPLHF	TGTGCCAGCAGCCGAACAAATTATAATTCACCCCTCCACTTT
NA	TRBV2	TRBJ1-5	NA	CASSPPGAQHF	TGTGCCAGCAGCCCTCCGGGAGCCCAGCATTTT
once	TRBV9	TRBJ2-1	NA	CASSVGSGSSYNEQFF	TGTGCCAGCAGCGTAGGGAGCGGGTCCTCTTACAATGAGCAGTTCTTC
NA	TRBV20-1	TRBJ2-1	TRBD2	CSASSGSIAYNEQFF	TGCAGTGCTAGTAGCGGGAGCATTGCCTATAATGAGCAGTTCTTC
NA	TRBV18	TRBJ2-6	TRBD1	CASSRQGNYAGANVLTF	TGTGCCAGCTCACGACAGGGTAATTATGCCGGGGCCAACGTCCTGACTTTC
once	TRBV9	TRBJ1-4	NA	CASSVAGRDEKLFF	TGTGCCAGCAGCGTAGCGGGAAGGGATGAAAAACTGTTTTTT
few	TRBV7-9	TRBJ1-5	NA	CASSVGGIQPQHF	TGTGCCAGCAGCGTCGGGGGGATTCAGCCCCAGCATTTT
once	TRBV9	TRBJ2-5	NA	CASSVAPHQETQYF	TGTGCCAGCAGCGTAGCTCCACATCAAGAGACCCAGTACTTC
NA	TRBV28	TRBJ2-4	TRBD2	CASFGRREAKNIQYF	TGTGCCAGTTTTGGACGGCGGGAGGCCAAAAACATTCAGTACTTC
NA	TRBV3-1/TRBV3-2	TRBJ1-2	TRBD1	CASSQESGGTHGYTF	TGTGCCAGCAGCCAAGAGTCAGGGGGCACCCATGGCTACACCTTC
NA	TRBV29-1	TRBJ1-2	NA	CSVEVGADNYGYTF	TGCAGCGTTGAAGTGGGGGCAGACAACTATGGCTACACCTTC
NA	TRBV5-5	TRBJ1-2	NA	CASSLVGANYGYTF	TGTGCCAGCAGCTTGGTAGGAGCTAACTATGGCTACACCTTC
once	TRBV21-1	TRBJ1-3	NA	CASSQCCGQETGNTIYF	TGTGCCAGCAGCCAATGTTGTGGACAGGAAACTGGAAACACCATATATTTT
NA	TRBV5-1	TRBJ1-1	NA	CASSYRQSLNTEAFF	TGCGCCAGCAGCTATCGACAGTCCTTGAACACTGAAGCTTTCTTT
NA	TRBV2	TRBJ1-5	TRBD1	CARGTGALNQPQHF	TGTGCCAGAGGGACAGGGGCCCTCAATCAGCCCCAGCATTTT
NA	TRBV18	TRBJ1-5	TRBD1	CASSLRDRQYSNQPQHF	TGTGCCAGCTCACTCCGGGACAGACAATATAGCAATCAGCCCCAGCATTTT
NA	TRBV4-1	TRBJ1-2	TRBD1	CASSHLSPGQGALGTF	TGCGCCAGCAGCCATCTTTCCCCGGGACAGGGGGCTTTAGGGACCTTC
few	TRBV7-9	TRBJ1-1	NA	CASSLGQNTEAFF	TGTGCCAGCAGCTTAGGACAGAACACTGAAGCTTTCTTT
NA	TRBV6-4	TRBJ1-5	NA	CATLPRPQHF	TGTGCCACCCTTCCTAGGCCCCAGCATTTT
once	TRBV28	TRBJ2-1	TRBD2	CASSRGGARYNEQFF	TGTGCCAGCAGCCGGGGGGGGGCGCGATACAATGAGCAGTTCTTC
NA	TRBV9	TRBJ2-1	TRBD2	CASSAPKGSGIYNEQFF	TGTGCCAGCAGCGCCCCGAAGGGTAGCGGGATTTACAATGAGCAGTTCTTC
NA	TRBV5-1	TRBJ1-3	NA	CASSNDLGGTGNTIYF	TGCGCCAGCAGTAACGACCTCGGGGGGACTGGAAACACCATATATTTT
NA	TRBV5-1	TRBJ1-1	NA	CASSPLIEGGTEAFF	TGCGCCAGCAGCCCCCTGATAGAGGGCGGCACTGAAGCTTTCTTT
NA	TRBV2	TRBJ1-5	NA	CASSIQGPNQPQHF	TGTGCCAGCAGCATACAGGGCCCCAATCAGCCCCAGCATTTT
NA	TRBV9	TRBJ1-1	NA	CASSVGGFRTEAFF	TGTGCCAGCAGCGTAGGAGGGTTTAGAACTGAAGCTTTCTTT
NA	TRBV10-1	TRBJ2-1	TRBD2	CASRPAGSYNEQFF	TGCGCCAGCAGACCAGCGGGAAGCTACAATGAGCAGTTCTTC
NA	TRBV7-2	TRBJ1-5	NA	CASSFGRGGNQPQHF	TGTGCCAGCAGCTTTGGCCGAGGGGGAAATCAGCCCCAGCATTTT
NA	TRBV18	TRBJ1-3	NA	CASSQGQMNSGNTIYF	TGTGCCAGCTCGCAGGGACAAATGAACTCTGGAAACACCATATATTTT
NA	TRBV28	TRBJ2-1	TRBD2	CASSPLAGGHNEQFF	TGTGCCAGCAGCCCACTAGCGGGGGGGCACAATGAGCAGTTCTTC